What follows are 28 T cell receptor beta chains derived from one specimen sequenced in a study of T cell responses to AZD1222 COVID-19 vaccine. Using immunoSEQ multiplex PCR, the repertoire was profiled, and TCRdb retains in-frame clones only, with some absent. Here the sample spans approximately 170,000 clones, 94% being singletons. The input for sequencing was peripheral blood, taken 28 days after the second AZD1222 dose. Every receptor here comes from an adult who received the AZD1222 COVID-19 vaccine.

The V and J genes are TRBV10-3 and TRBJ2-5; 8 nucleotides match TRBD1. V shed 2 bases, J shed 5 bases, and the junction held 4 bases outside the gene matches. Germline values: CDR1 ENHRY, CDR2 SYGVKD. The CDR3 sequence is 14 residues long. The CDR3, as DNA: TGTGCCATCAGTGAGAGACAGGGGAGGGAGACCCAGTACTTC. It yields the protein CAISERQGRETQYF.

The V and J genes are TRBV4-1 and TRBJ1-5; D is ambiguous. The CDR3 consists of 17 residues. V lost 1 base and J lost 0, with 13 bases in between. CDR1 MGHRA and CDR2 YSYEKL come from the germline V gene. CDR3 amino acids: CASSQGGVRDSNQPQHF. The CDR3 nucleotides are TGCGCCAGCAGCCAAGGCGGGGTCCGGGATAGCAATCAGCCCCAGCATTTT.

The V and J genes are TRBV7-8 and TRBJ1-1, with TRBD1 matching over 9 bases. The V and J ends lost 5 bases and 7 bases, in that order; junction bases with no gene match: 8. The CDR3 has 14 amino acids. From germline, CDR1 is SGHVS and CDR2 FQNEAQ. CDR3 DNA sequence: TGTGCCAGCAGCCCTTGGGACAGGGTTCTTGAAGCTTTCTTT. This sequence encodes CASSPWDRVLEAFF.

The genes are TRBV30 and TRBJ1-2; D uncertain. This CDR3 contains 11 residues. V was shortened by 5 bases and J by 8 bases, with 12 bases between the two germline ends. Germline CDR1 reads GTSNPN; CDR2 reads SVGIG (reference sequence). The CDR3 DNA reads TGTGCCTGGGGGTATGGGAGGGGCTACACCTTC. Amino acids: CAWGYGRGYTF.

V usage is TRBV7-9 and J usage is TRBJ2-1, with 8 nucleotides matching TRBD2. Germline lookup yields CDR1 SEHNR and CDR2 FQNEAQ (reference sequence). The V and J ends lost 4 bases and 8 bases, in that order; junction bases with no gene match: 7. CDR3 length: 14 residues. The CDR3 DNA reads TGTGCCAGCAGCTCATGGGGACTAGACGATGAGCAGTTCTTC. Its protein product is CASSSWGLDDEQFF.

The chain couples TRBV3-1 (or the pseudogene TRBV3-2) to TRBJ1-1; no definite D call. Germline V CDR1 and CDR2: LGHDT, YNNKEL (reference sequence). Deletions cut 3 bases from V and 6 bases from J, with 5 bases between. This CDR3 has 11 residues. This CDR3 is CASSHTSEAFF. The CDR3 bases are TGTGCCAGCAGCCATACCTCTGAAGCTTTCTTT.

The V and J genes are TRBV7-9 and TRBJ1-2; D remains ambiguous. Trimming removed 0 bases from V and 4 bases from J, with 12 bases in between. Germline values: CDR1 SEHNR, CDR2 FQNEAQ (reference sequence). The CDR3 loop spans 15 amino acids. For the CDR3, the DNA is TGTGCCAGCAGCTTAGCGGATCCGGACCCCTATGGCTACACCTTC. Residues: CASSLADPDPYGYTF.

The chain combines TRBV19 with TRBJ1-4; D remains ambiguous. The ends were cut back, 5 bases at V and 2 bases at J, with 9 bases in the middle. There are 14 residues in the CDR3. Germline-derived CDR1 and CDR2 are LNHDA and SQIVND (reference sequence). The CDR3 is CASSGTATNEKLFF. The CDR3 DNA reads TGTGCCAGTAGTGGAACGGCCACTAATGAAAAACTGTTTTTT.

The gene calls are TRBV27 and TRBJ1-2; possibly TRBD1 for D (6 bases). CDR1 is MNHEY and CDR2 is SMNVEV in the germline V gene (reference sequence). Trimming stripped 8 bases from V and 4 bases from J, with 8 bases between. The CDR3 sequence is 11 residues long. The CDR3 spells CASGQIYGYTF. DNA for the CDR3: TGTGCCAGCGGACAGATCTATGGCTACACCTTC.

V usage is TRBV6-5 and J usage is TRBJ1-1; no definite D call. This CDR3 spans 15 amino acids. V was trimmed by 6 bases and J by 0 bases, leaving 14 bases between them. The germline V gene encodes CDR1 MNHEY and CDR2 SVGAGI. This CDR3 is CASSLGIDMNTEAFF. The CDR3 DNA is TGTGCCAGCAGCCTAGGTATAGACATGAACACTGAAGCTTTCTTT.

This rearrangement joins TRBV11-2 to TRBJ1-2; maybe TRBD1 (6 bases). Germline CDR1 and CDR2: SGHAT and FQNNGV. The V end was cut by 2 bases, the J end by 4 bases, with 17 bases between. The CDR3 totals 16 residues. CDR3 protein: CASSLIYPGQTYGYTF. Written as DNA, the CDR3 is TGTGCCAGCAGCTTAATTTACCCCGGACAGACCTATGGCTACACCTTC.

J is TRBJ1-4 and V is TRBV2; 8 bases match TRBD1. Germline loops: CDR1 SNHLY, CDR2 FYNNEI. The CDR3 consists of 13 residues. V shed 6 bases, J shed 8 bases, and the junction held 5 bases outside the gene matches. CDR3 amino acids: CASSRTGWEKLFF. The CDR3 DNA follows: TGTGCCAGCAGCCGGACAGGGTGGGAAAAACTGTTTTTT.

The chain recombines TRBV6-5 with TRBJ2-2, with TRBD1 as a possible D gene (6 bases). Trimming removed 7 bases at V and 4 bases at J, with 10 bases between. CDR1 and CDR2 from the germline V gene are MNHEY and SVGAGI. The CDR3 runs 13 residues. The CDR3 reads CASNPTGTGELFF. CDR3 bases: TGTGCCAGCAACCCGACAGGCACCGGGGAGCTGTTTTTT.

The CDR3, as DNA: TGTGCCAGCAGCTCCGGGCCTGACTATGGCTACACCTTC. It codes for CASSSGPDYGYTF. The V and J genes are TRBV5-4 and TRBJ1-2, with D uncertain. The CDR3 runs to 13 residues. CDR1 is SGHNT and CDR2 is YYREEE in the germline V gene (reference sequence). Trimming took 3 bases from V and 3 from J, leaving 9 bases between them.

This clone turned up a few times. This sequence joins TRBV29-1 and TRBJ1-1; 8 positions agree with TRBD1. V trimming: 0 bases; J trimming: 6 bases; junction bases outside the gene matches: 3. Germline V lookup: CDR1 SQVTM, CDR2 ANQGSEA. CDR3 size: 13 residues. For the CDR3, the DNA is TGCAGCGTTGAAGAAGGACAGGGTGCTGAAGCTTTCTTT. It specifies CSVEEGQGAEAFF.

This chain joins TRBV27 and TRBJ1-6; D is unresolved. Germline lookup yields CDR1 MNHEY and CDR2 SMNVEV (reference sequence). V lost 5 bases and J lost 0, with 11 bases in between. The CDR3 runs to 16 residues. CDR3 nucleotide sequence: TGTGCCAGCAGTCCCCTACAGAGCTCCTATAATTCACCCCTCCACTTT. Translation: CASSPLQSSYNSPLHF.

This chain uses TRBV5-1 with TRBJ1-1, with a tentative D call TRBD1 (5 bases). The germline CDR1 and CDR2 sequences are SGHRS and YFSETQ. With 4 bases removed from V and 5 bases from J, the gap between germline ends came to 12 bases. The CDR3 loop spans 13 amino acids. This CDR3 reads CASSPSGPTEAFF. CDR3 coding DNA: TGCGCCAGCAGCCCCTCAGGGCCGACTGAAGCTTTCTTT. Full variable domain (remainder filled in from reference TRBV5-1 and TRBJ1-1): KAGVTQTPRYLIKTRGQQVTLSCSPISGHRSVSWYQQTPGQGLQFLFEYFSETQRNKGNFPGRFSGRQFSNSRSEMNVSTLELGDSALYLCASSPSGPTEAFFGQGTRLTVV.

This sequence joins TRBV3-1 (or the pseudogene TRBV3-2) and TRBJ2-1, with D possibly being TRBD2 (5 bases). Germline-derived CDR1 and CDR2 are LGHDT and YNNKEL (reference sequence). The V and J ends lost 1 base and 5 bases respectively, with 9 bases between them. The CDR3 contains 14 residues. CDR3 in amino acids: CASSQGTVNNEQFF. CDR3 sequence (DNA): TGTGCCAGCAGCCAAGGGACTGTCAACAATGAGCAGTTCTTC.

The rearrangement uses TRBV30 and TRBJ1-2, with D possibly matching TRBD1 (6 bases). Germline V gives CDR1 GTSNPN, CDR2 SVGIG (reference sequence). The CDR3 has 13 amino acids. V gave up 5 bases and J gave up 8 bases, with 18 bases separating them. The CDR3: CAWDRGGLYGYTF. The DNA of the CDR3 is TGTGCCTGGGACCGTGGGGGGCTCTACGGCTACACCTTC.

This chain links TRBV27 with TRBJ2-1; no clear D gene. Trimming shortened V by 1 base and J by 6 bases, and 13 bases separated the two germline ends. Looked up from germline, CDR1 is MNHEY and CDR2 is SMNVEV (reference sequence). CDR3 size: 15 residues. CDR3 region: CASSLWWQVTNEQFF. The CDR3 region has the DNA TGTGCCAGCAGTTTATGGTGGCAGGTCACCAATGAGCAGTTCTTC.

The table lists this clone with a few counts. CDR3 bases: TGTGCCACCAGCAGAGATACAACGGGAGGCGGTGAGCAGTACTTC. Translated: CATSRDTTGGGEQYF. The V gene is TRBV15, the J gene TRBJ2-7, with 7 bases identical to TRBD2. The J segment lost 7 bases and the V segment lost 0 bases, leaving 9 bases of the junction unmatched. The CDR3 contains 15 residues. CDR1 LNHNV and CDR2 YYDKDF come from the germline V gene (reference sequence).

V is TRBV6-2 or TRBV6-3 and J is TRBJ1-6; a weak D match, TRBD1 (5 bases). Germline V gene sequence: CDR1 MNHEY, CDR2 SVGEGT. V was pared by 5 bases and J by 12 bases, with 8 bases between. The CDR3 runs to 11 residues. The CDR3: CASSDSIPLHF. The DNA for the CDR3 is TGTGCCAGCAGTGACAGTATACCCCTCCACTTT.

The V gene is TRBV12-5, the J gene TRBJ1-5, with TRBD1 matching over 9 bases. The trim removed 6 bases at V and 6 bases at J, leaving 6 bases unmatched. The length of the CDR3 is 14 residues. Germline CDR1 and CDR2: LGHNT and FRNRAP. The CDR3, as DNA: TGTGCTAGTGGCCCGGGACAGGGTTCTCAGCCCCAGCATTTT. Its protein is CASGPGQGSQPQHF.

The chain links TRBV20-1 to TRBJ1-1; unclear D gene. V was clipped by 5 bases and J by 4 bases, with 8 bases between them. This CDR3 contains 11 residues. Germline-derived CDR1 and CDR2 are DFQATT and SNEGSKA (reference sequence). This chain's CDR3 is CSAPPATEAFF. Here the CDR3 DNA reads TGCAGTGCTCCCCCCGCCACTGAAGCTTTCTTT.

The V and J genes are TRBV7-6 and TRBJ2-7; 8 bases map to TRBD1. V trimming: 1 base; J trimming: 6 bases; junction bases outside the gene matches: 2. Germline V lookup: CDR1 SGHVS, CDR2 FNYEAQ. The CDR3 runs to 13 residues. The CDR3 sequence is CASSLGTGGEQYF. The DNA for the CDR3 is TGTGCCAGCAGCTTAGGTACAGGGGGCGAGCAGTACTTC.

This clone was seen ten or more times. The CDR3 here is CASSTYTEAFF. The CDR3 DNA is TGTGCCAGCAGCACGTACACTGAAGCTTTCTTT. The gene calls are TRBV7-9 and TRBJ1-1; unclear D gene. Germline CDR1 reads SEHNR; CDR2 reads FQNEAQ (reference sequence). The CDR3 runs 11 residues. The germline V and J ends were trimmed by 5 bases and 3 bases, with 4 bases remaining between them.

The CDR3 is CASSYKQGGVQPQHF. CDR3 DNA: TGTGCCAGCAGCTATAAACAGGGCGGAGTTCAGCCCCAGCATTTT. This sequence joins TRBV7-2 and TRBJ1-5, with D possibly matching TRBD1 (6 bases). Trimming shortened V by 4 bases and J by 6 bases, and 16 bases separated the two germline ends. The CDR3 has 15 residues. Germline-derived CDR1 and CDR2 are SGHTA and FQGNSA.

This chain connects TRBV9 to TRBJ1-1, with D perhaps TRBD1 (5 bases). This CDR3 spans 14 amino acids. Germline V CDR1 and CDR2: SGDLS, YYNGEE. Trimming left V 3 bases short and J 4 bases short, with 13 bases between. The CDR3 protein is CASSADGGGTEAFF. For the CDR3, the DNA is TGTGCCAGCAGCGCCGACGGGGGGGGCACTGAAGCTTTCTTT. The complete variable domain, with remaining parts taken from reference TRBV9 and TRBJ1-1, reads DSGVTQTPKHLITATGQRVTLRCSPRSGDLSVYWYQQSLDQGLQFLIQYYNGEERAKGNILERFSAQQFPDLHSELNLSSLELGDSALYFCASSADGGGTEAFFGQGTRLTVV.